This TCR beta chain emerged from a study of T cell repertoires in cytomegalovirus infection. TCRdb redid the calling of the reads with MiXCR, one entry per CDR3 protein. The sample has approximately 190,000 distinct CDR3 sequences; over 25% are singletons. The sequenced material came from PBMCs. The sequence came from a human donor in good health (CMV status not recorded). Some clones in this sample may be carry-over from other donors' samples.

CDR3 bases: TGTGCCAGCAGTCGCGACTGGTTAAGCACAGATACGCAGTATTTT. Translation gives CASSRDWLSTDTQYF. The V call is TRBV12-3 or TRBV12-4, the J call TRBJ2-3; no firm D call. Trimming stripped 5 bases from V and 0 bases from J, with 12 bases between. The CDR3 length is 15 residues.